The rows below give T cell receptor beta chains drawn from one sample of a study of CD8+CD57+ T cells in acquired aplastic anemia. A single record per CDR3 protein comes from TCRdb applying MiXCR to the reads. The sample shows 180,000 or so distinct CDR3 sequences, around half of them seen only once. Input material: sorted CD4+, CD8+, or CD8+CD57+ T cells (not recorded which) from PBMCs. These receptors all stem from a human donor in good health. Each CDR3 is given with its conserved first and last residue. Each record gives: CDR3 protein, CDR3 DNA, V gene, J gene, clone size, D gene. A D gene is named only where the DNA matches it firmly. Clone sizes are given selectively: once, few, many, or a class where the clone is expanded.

cdr3_aa: CASSFTGTSGSEQYF; cdr3_nt: TGTGCCAGCAGCTTCACCGGGACTAGCGGGTCCGAGCAGTACTTC; v_call: TRBV7-2; j_call: TRBJ2-7; clone_size: many; d_call: TRBD2
cdr3_aa: CASSVDRVRTGELFF; cdr3_nt: TGTGCCAGCAGCGTAGACAGGGTGCGCACCGGGGAGCTGTTTTTT; v_call: TRBV2; j_call: TRBJ2-2; clone_size: .; d_call: TRBD1
cdr3_aa: CASSFARMNTGELFF; cdr3_nt: TGTGCCAGCAGTTTCGCCAGAATGAACACCGGGGAGCTGTTTTTT; v_call: TRBV12-3/TRBV12-4; j_call: TRBJ2-2; clone_size: many; d_call: .
cdr3_aa: CASGLDRKTQYF; cdr3_nt: TGTGCTAGTGGTTTGGACAGAAAGACCCAGTACTTC; v_call: TRBV12-5; j_call: TRBJ2-5; clone_size: many; d_call: .
cdr3_aa: CASSEAGGLVVQFF; cdr3_nt: TGTGCCAGCAGTGAAGCAGGAGGGCTGGTCGTGCAGTTCTTC; v_call: TRBV2; j_call: TRBJ2-1; clone_size: .; d_call: .
cdr3_aa: CASSLGAGPSYEQYF; cdr3_nt: TGTGCCAGCAGCTTAGGGGCTGGGCCCTCCTACGAGCAGTACTTC; v_call: TRBV7-8; j_call: TRBJ2-7; clone_size: few; d_call: .
cdr3_aa: CASSHRGGSYEQYF; cdr3_nt: TGTGCCAGTAGTCACAGGGGAGGGTCCTACGAGCAGTACTTC; v_call: TRBV19; j_call: TRBJ2-7; clone_size: few; d_call: .
cdr3_aa: CASRAGTGIFNEQFF; cdr3_nt: TGTGCCAGCAGGGCCGGGACAGGGATCTTCAATGAGCAGTTCTTC; v_call: TRBV7-6; j_call: TRBJ2-1; clone_size: .; d_call: TRBD1
cdr3_aa: CASLRTETSYEQYF; cdr3_nt: TGTGCCAGCCTCCGGACAGAGACCTCCTACGAGCAGTACTTC; v_call: TRBV2; j_call: TRBJ2-7; clone_size: .; d_call: .
cdr3_aa: CATSRDLGVNYGYTF; cdr3_nt: TGTGCCACCAGCAGAGATCTAGGGGTAAACTATGGCTACACCTTC; v_call: TRBV15; j_call: TRBJ1-2; clone_size: once; d_call: .
cdr3_aa: CASTWDRNYGYTF; cdr3_nt: TGTGCCAGCACCTGGGACAGAAACTATGGCTACACCTTC; v_call: TRBV7-2; j_call: TRBJ1-2; clone_size: many; d_call: TRBD1
cdr3_aa: CASSSIGGANQYF; cdr3_nt: TGTGCCAGCAGCTCAATAGGGGGGGCGAACCAGTACTTC; v_call: TRBV7-2; j_call: TRBJ2-5; clone_size: .; d_call: .
cdr3_aa: CSARGLGLAINNEQFF; cdr3_nt: TGCAGTGCTAGAGGGTTAGGACTAGCGATTAACAATGAGCAGTTCTTC; v_call: TRBV20-1; j_call: TRBJ2-1; clone_size: many; d_call: TRBD2
cdr3_aa: CASSVSAAGGAEQFF; cdr3_nt: TGTGCCAGCAGCGTGAGTGCGGCCGGTGGGGCGGAGCAGTTCTTC; v_call: TRBV9; j_call: TRBJ2-1; clone_size: .; d_call: .
cdr3_aa: CATSESGRFSGASF; cdr3_nt: TGTGCCACCAGTGAGTCCGGGCGATTCAGTGGTGCTTCCTTT; v_call: TRBV24-1; j_call: TRBJ1-1; clone_size: .; d_call: .
cdr3_aa: CASSTSAQETQYF; cdr3_nt: TGTGCCAGCAGTACTAGCGCTCAAGAGACCCAGTACTTC; v_call: TRBV5-4; j_call: TRBJ2-5; clone_size: many; d_call: TRBD2
cdr3_aa: CASSQTGAPRNEKLFF; cdr3_nt: TGCGCCAGCAGCCAAACGGGGGCGCCGAGGAATGAAAAACTGTTTTTT; v_call: TRBV4-1; j_call: TRBJ1-4; clone_size: .; d_call: .
cdr3_aa: CASTREGGPSYEQYF; cdr3_nt: TGTGCCAGCACGAGAGAGGGCGGGCCCTCCTACGAGCAGTACTTC; v_call: TRBV2; j_call: TRBJ2-7; clone_size: few; d_call: .
cdr3_aa: CATSGIQGVDTQYF; cdr3_nt: TGTGCCACCAGTGGTATCCAGGGAGTAGATACGCAGTATTTT; v_call: TRBV24-1; j_call: TRBJ2-3; clone_size: .; d_call: .
cdr3_aa: CASSTSTGGGYTF; cdr3_nt: TGTGCCAGTAGTACGTCGACAGGGGGTGGCTACACCTTC; v_call: TRBV19; j_call: TRBJ1-2; clone_size: many; d_call: TRBD1
cdr3_aa: CASSAGQYNEQFF; cdr3_nt: TGTGCCAGCAGCGCCGGACAGTACAATGAGCAGTTCTTC; v_call: TRBV7-3; j_call: TRBJ2-1; clone_size: .; d_call: .
cdr3_aa: CSARVGTYNEQFF; cdr3_nt: TGCAGTGCTAGAGTCGGAACCTACAATGAGCAGTTCTTC; v_call: TRBV20-1; j_call: TRBJ2-1; clone_size: many; d_call: .
cdr3_aa: CASSLRLQDYGYTF; cdr3_nt: TGTGCCAGCAGCTTACGGCTACAGGACTATGGCTACACCTTC; v_call: TRBV7-9; j_call: TRBJ1-2; clone_size: .; d_call: .
cdr3_aa: CATSVSPANYGYTF; cdr3_nt: TGTGCCACCAGCGTCAGTCCAGCTAACTATGGCTACACCTTC; v_call: TRBV15; j_call: TRBJ1-2; clone_size: .; d_call: .
cdr3_aa: CASSPIIAGGDEQFF; cdr3_nt: TGTGCCAGCAGCCCTATTATAGCGGGTGGGGATGAGCAGTTCTTC; v_call: TRBV4-2; j_call: TRBJ2-1; clone_size: few; d_call: TRBD2
cdr3_aa: CASSQKSRGSPLHF; cdr3_nt: TGCGCCAGCAGCCAAAAATCGCGAGGTTCACCCCTCCACTTT; v_call: TRBV4-1; j_call: TRBJ1-6; clone_size: .; d_call: .
cdr3_aa: CASRDDRLIEQYF; cdr3_nt: TGTGCCAGCAGGGACGACAGATTAATCGAGCAGTACTTC; v_call: TRBV2; j_call: TRBJ2-7; clone_size: many; d_call: .
cdr3_aa: CASSLRDRRNQPQHF; cdr3_nt: TGTGCCAGCAGTCTCCGGGACAGACGAAATCAGCCCCAGCATTTT; v_call: TRBV12-3/TRBV12-4; j_call: TRBJ1-5; clone_size: many; d_call: TRBD1
cdr3_aa: CASSEHTSGSFDEQFF; cdr3_nt: TGTGCCAGCAGTGAACACACTAGCGGGAGTTTCGATGAGCAGTTCTTC; v_call: TRBV6-1; j_call: TRBJ2-1; clone_size: few; d_call: TRBD2
cdr3_aa: CSVEEGTVAGYGYTF; cdr3_nt: TGCAGCGTTGAAGAAGGGACAGTAGCGGGGTATGGCTACACCTTC; v_call: TRBV29-1; j_call: TRBJ1-2; clone_size: many; d_call: TRBD1
cdr3_aa: CSARDPRQAHEQYF; cdr3_nt: TGCAGTGCTAGAGATCCTCGACAGGCACACGAGCAGTACTTC; v_call: TRBV20-1; j_call: TRBJ2-7; clone_size: .; d_call: .
cdr3_aa: CASSRTTRAEQYF; cdr3_nt: TGTGCCAGCAGCAGGACGACACGGGCCGAGCAGTACTTC; v_call: TRBV12-3/TRBV12-4; j_call: TRBJ2-7; clone_size: many; d_call: .
cdr3_aa: CASSQETGLGGTQYF; cdr3_nt: TGTGCCAGCAGCCAAGAGACCGGGTTGGGGGGGACCCAGTACTTC; v_call: TRBV4-2; j_call: TRBJ2-5; clone_size: .; d_call: .
cdr3_aa: CSARGWGDHEQYF; cdr3_nt: TGCAGTGCTAGAGGTTGGGGGGATCACGAGCAGTACTTC; v_call: TRBV20-1; j_call: TRBJ2-7; clone_size: .; d_call: .
cdr3_aa: CASSQAPGTSSQPQHF; cdr3_nt: TGCGCCAGCAGCCAAGCCCCGGGGACGAGCAGTCAGCCCCAGCATTTT; v_call: TRBV10-2; j_call: TRBJ1-5; clone_size: few; d_call: .
cdr3_aa: CASRKTGIGEQYF; cdr3_nt: TGTGCCAGCAGAAAGACAGGAATTGGAGAGCAGTACTTC; v_call: TRBV7-9; j_call: TRBJ2-7; clone_size: .; d_call: .
cdr3_aa: CASSNHLSQLTGELFF; cdr3_nt: TGTGCCAGCAGCAACCATCTGTCGCAGCTGACCGGGGAGCTGTTTTTT; v_call: TRBV16; j_call: TRBJ2-2; clone_size: .; d_call: .
cdr3_aa: CASSLVLRSSKPPDTHYF; cdr3_nt: TGTGCCAGCAGCTTAGTTTTGAGGAGCTCAAAGCCCCCAGATACGCATTATTTT; v_call: TRBV13; j_call: TRBJ2-3; clone_size: few; d_call: .
cdr3_aa: CASRENDRYEQYF; cdr3_nt: TGTGCCAGCAGGGAAAACGACAGGTACGAGCAGTACTTC; v_call: TRBV28; j_call: TRBJ2-7; clone_size: few; d_call: .
cdr3_aa: CATSRDRDYNEQFF; cdr3_nt: TGTGCCACCAGCAGAGACAGAGACTACAATGAGCAGTTCTTC; v_call: TRBV15; j_call: TRBJ2-1; clone_size: .; d_call: .
cdr3_aa: CASSLWEETQYF; cdr3_nt: TGTGCCAGCAGCTTATGGGAGGAGACCCAGTACTTC; v_call: TRBV7-8; j_call: TRBJ2-5; clone_size: few; d_call: .
cdr3_aa: CATSDGGDETQYF; cdr3_nt: TGTGCCACCAGCGACGGGGGTGACGAGACCCAGTACTTC; v_call: TRBV24-1; j_call: TRBJ2-5; clone_size: .; d_call: .
cdr3_aa: CASRIGLAGWCEQFF; cdr3_nt: TGTGCCAGCAGGATTGGACTAGCGGGATGGTGTGAGCAGTTCTTC; v_call: TRBV11-2; j_call: TRBJ2-1; clone_size: .; d_call: TRBD2
cdr3_aa: CASRGGTAGNTIYF; cdr3_nt: TGTGCCAGCAGGGGGGGGACTGCTGGAAACACCATATATTTT; v_call: TRBV28; j_call: TRBJ1-3; clone_size: .; d_call: .
cdr3_aa: CASRPGGHERYF; cdr3_nt: TGTGCCAGCAGACCAGGGGGTCACGAGCGGTACTTC; v_call: TRBV6-1; j_call: TRBJ2-7; clone_size: once; d_call: TRBD1
cdr3_aa: CASRPKRGPGELFF; cdr3_nt: TGTGCCAGCAGACCAAAACGGGGCCCCGGGGAGCTGTTTTTT; v_call: TRBV5-8; j_call: TRBJ2-2; clone_size: .; d_call: .
cdr3_aa: CATTQGTISGELFF; cdr3_nt: TGTGCCACCACCCAGGGGACAATAAGCGGGGAGCTGTTTTTT; v_call: TRBV24-1; j_call: TRBJ2-2; clone_size: many; d_call: .
cdr3_aa: CASSEEVRSRVKETQYF; cdr3_nt: TGTGCCAGCAGTGAAGAAGTGAGAAGCAGGGTAAAAGAGACCCAGTACTTC; v_call: TRBV6-1; j_call: TRBJ2-5; clone_size: many; d_call: .
cdr3_aa: CASSRDRDYEQYF; cdr3_nt: TGTGCCAGCAGTCGGGACAGGGACTACGAGCAGTACTTC; v_call: TRBV2; j_call: TRBJ2-7; clone_size: .; d_call: TRBD1
cdr3_aa: CSVGDTGELFF; cdr3_nt: TGCAGCGTTGGGGACACCGGGGAGCTGTTTTTT; v_call: TRBV29-1; j_call: TRBJ2-2; clone_size: many; d_call: .
cdr3_aa: CASSREAGGAYEQYF; cdr3_nt: TGTGCCAGCAGCCGTGAAGCGGGAGGCGCCTACGAGCAGTACTTC; v_call: TRBV7-9; j_call: TRBJ2-7; clone_size: many; d_call: TRBD2
cdr3_aa: CASSIFRGYTF; cdr3_nt: TGTGCCAGTAGTATCTTTCGTGGCTACACCTTC; v_call: TRBV19; j_call: TRBJ1-2; clone_size: .; d_call: .
cdr3_aa: CATPRRQGRTNYGYTF; cdr3_nt: TGTGCCACACCTCGCCGACAGGGCCGTACTAACTATGGCTACACCTTC; v_call: TRBV2; j_call: TRBJ1-2; clone_size: .; d_call: TRBD1
cdr3_aa: CAARTGLGTEAFF; cdr3_nt: TGTGCCGCCAGGACAGGGCTCGGAACTGAAGCTTTCTTT; v_call: TRBV24-1; j_call: TRBJ1-1; clone_size: .; d_call: TRBD1
cdr3_aa: CASSLVLGHTGELFF; cdr3_nt: TGTGCCAGCAGCTTGGTGCTAGGCCACACCGGGGAGCTGTTTTTT; v_call: TRBV5-8; j_call: TRBJ2-2; clone_size: many; d_call: .
cdr3_aa: CASRKSDRGFEKLFF; cdr3_nt: TGCGCCAGCAGAAAGTCTGACAGGGGTTTTGAAAAACTGTTTTTT; v_call: TRBV4-3; j_call: TRBJ1-4; clone_size: few; d_call: TRBD1
cdr3_aa: CASSPGTGSTNYGYTF; cdr3_nt: TGTGCCAGTAGTCCCGGGACAGGGTCCACTAACTATGGCTACACCTTC; v_call: TRBV19; j_call: TRBJ1-2; clone_size: once; d_call: TRBD1
cdr3_aa: CATGGDVSTDTQYF; cdr3_nt: TGTGCCACCGGGGGTGACGTTTCCACAGATACGCAGTATTTT; v_call: TRBV24-1; j_call: TRBJ2-3; clone_size: .; d_call: .